The rows below give T cell receptor beta chains drawn from one sample of a study of blood T cell repertoires in COVID-19. Data came from immunoSEQ multiplex PCR; TCRdb stores just in-frame clones and leaves some out. Here the sample spans some 120,000 clones, 81% being singletons. Sample: peripheral blood. The receptors here all came from a woman aged 45-59 years with acute or convalescent COVID-19. CDR3s include the opening cysteine and the closing phenylalanine or tryptophan. Fields, in order: clone size, J gene, V gene, D gene, CDR3 protein, CDR3 DNA. D genes are given only for firm matches. The size field is filled for only some rows; it gives once, few, many or a size class.

once,TRBJ2-1,TRBV24-1,TRBD2,CATSASGRGDEQFF,TGTGCCACCAGTGCAAGCGGGAGGGGCGATGAGCAGTTCTTC
-,TRBJ1-1,TRBV2,-,CASRWGDTEAFF,TGTGCCAGCAGGTGGGGGGACACTGAAGCTTTCTTT
-,TRBJ1-2,TRBV24-1,TRBD1,CATSDPQGAGDYGYTF,TGTGCCACCAGTGATCCACAGGGGGCTGGGGACTATGGCTACACCTTC
-,TRBJ1-2,TRBV27,TRBD1,CASSLRQGYGYTF,TGTGCCAGCAGTTTACGACAGGGGTACGGCTACACCTTC
-,TRBJ2-3,TRBV28,TRBD1,CASSLSWDRGVPDTQYF,TGTGCCAGCAGCCTCTCATGGGACAGGGGAGTTCCAGATACGCAGTATTTT
-,TRBJ2-3,TRBV5-8,-,CASSSQPGLITDTQYF,TGTGCCAGCAGCTCTCAACCGGGACTTATCACAGATACGCAGTATTTT
-,TRBJ1-5,TRBV28,TRBD1,CASSRRTGGAGQPQHF,TGTGCCAGCAGTCGGAGGACAGGGGGCGCAGGTCAGCCCCAGCATTTT
-,TRBJ2-3,TRBV12-3/TRBV12-4,-,CASSHSDTQYF,TGTGCCAGCAGCCACTCAGATACGCAGTATTTT
-,TRBJ1-6,TRBV7-6,TRBD1,CASSALSGTGNSPLHF,TGTGCCAGCAGCGCCCTTTCCGGGACAGGGAATTCACCCCTCCACTTT
once,TRBJ2-3,TRBV9,TRBD2,CASSAGLAGGGHGTDTQYF,TGTGCCAGCAGCGCGGGACTAGCGGGAGGGGGGCACGGCACAGATACGCAGTATTTT
-,TRBJ2-7,TRBV19,TRBD1,CASSIGVAQGAYEQYF,TGTGCCAGTAGTATAGGGGTGGCGCAGGGGGCCTACGAGCAGTACTTC
-,TRBJ1-1,TRBV30,-,CAWSNGLDSEAFF,TGTGCCTGGAGTAACGGATTGGACTCTGAAGCTTTCTTT
-,TRBJ2-2,TRBV6-5,-,CASSYAVNTGELFF,TGTGCCAGCAGTTATGCAGTGAACACCGGGGAGCTGTTTTTT
-,TRBJ1-5,TRBV27,-,CASRGSGITNQPQHF,TGTGCCAGCAGAGGGAGCGGGATTACCAATCAGCCCCAGCATTTT
-,TRBJ2-5,TRBV11-3,TRBD2,CASSPGLASKETQYF,TGTGCCAGCAGCCCCGGACTAGCGAGCAAAGAGACCCAGTACTTC
-,TRBJ2-1,TRBV6-1,-,CASSEAFNSGTYNEQFF,TGTGCCAGCAGTGAAGCTTTTAATTCAGGAACCTACAATGAGCAGTTCTTC
once,TRBJ2-3,TRBV3-1/TRBV3-2,-,CASSQGSSSGTDTQYF,TGTGCCAGCAGCCAAGGCTCGTCTAGCGGCACAGATACGCAGTATTTT
-,TRBJ2-1,TRBV7-9,-,CASSPRTADEQFF,TGTGCCAGCAGCCCCCGGACTGCCGATGAGCAGTTCTTC
-,TRBJ1-3,TRBV9,-,CASSFPADRITGNTIYF,TGTGCCAGCAGCTTCCCTGCGGACAGAATCACTGGAAACACCATATATTTT
-,TRBJ2-7,TRBV7-9,-,CASSLSSYEQYF,TGTGCCAGCAGCCTAAGCTCCTACGAGCAGTACTTC
-,TRBJ1-1,TRBV9,-,CASSLGSSGTEAFF,TGTGCCAGCAGCTTAGGGAGCAGCGGCACTGAAGCTTTCTTT
few,TRBJ1-6,TRBV28,TRBD1,CASSRPDRQNSPLHF,TGTGCCAGCAGTCGCCCGGACAGGCAAAATTCACCCCTCCACTTT
-,TRBJ2-5,TRBV14,TRBD2,CASSRLAGAGGETQYF,TGTGCCAGCAGCCGCTTAGCGGGGGCCGGAGGGGAGACCCAGTACTTC
-,TRBJ1-2,TRBV15,-,CATSKRQNYGYTF,TGTGCCACCAGCAAGAGACAGAACTATGGCTACACCTTC
-,TRBJ2-5,TRBV19,-,CASSPRGGQETQYF,TGTGCCAGTAGTCCCCGTGGAGGCCAAGAGACCCAGTACTTC
-,TRBJ1-1,TRBV27,-,CASSFDGQNTEAFF,TGTGCCAGCAGTTTTGACGGACAGAACACTGAAGCTTTCTTT
few,TRBJ1-5,TRBV6-1,-,CASSDRIYQPQHF,TGTGCCAGCAGTGACAGGATCTATCAGCCCCAGCATTTT
-,TRBJ1-2,TRBV25-1,-,CASSEQNYGYTF,TGTGCCAGCAGTGAACAAAACTATGGCTACACCTTC
-,TRBJ2-7,TRBV2,-,CASKQESTSYEQYF,TGTGCCAGCAAACAGGAGTCGACCTCCTACGAGCAGTACTTC
-,TRBJ1-1,TRBV7-9,TRBD1,CASSSMTGLAFF,TGTGCCAGCAGCTCTATGACAGGGTTGGCTTTCTTT
-,TRBJ1-1,TRBV4-1,TRBD1,CASSQDLRQGLNTEAFF,TGCGCCAGCAGCCAAGATCTGAGACAGGGGTTGAACACTGAAGCTTTCTTT